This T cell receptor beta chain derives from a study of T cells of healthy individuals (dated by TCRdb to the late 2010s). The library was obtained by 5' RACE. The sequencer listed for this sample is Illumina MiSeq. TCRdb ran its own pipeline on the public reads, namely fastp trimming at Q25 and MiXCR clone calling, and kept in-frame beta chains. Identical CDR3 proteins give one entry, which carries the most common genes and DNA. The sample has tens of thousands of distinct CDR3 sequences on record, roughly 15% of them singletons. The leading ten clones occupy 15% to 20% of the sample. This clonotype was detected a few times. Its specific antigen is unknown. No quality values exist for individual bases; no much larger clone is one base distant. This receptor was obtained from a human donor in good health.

The CDR3 protein sequence reads: CATRTGPYEQYF. The sequence in DNA is TGTGCCACCCGGACAGGCCCCTACGAGCAGTACTTC. This chain joins TRBV27 to TRBJ2-7; 7 of the junction bases match TRBD1. There are 12 amino acids in the CDR3, from cysteine to phenylalanine inclusive. Only CDR3 DNA remains: 36 bases, in frame from the first base. CDR1 and CDR2 are read off the germline V gene (reference sequence) as MNHEY and SMNVEV. The junction shows trimming of 10 bases on V and 2 bases on J, and the gene matches do not reach 5 bases of it.